The TCR beta chain described here comes from a study of blood T cell repertoires in COVID-19. At the level of the study: Specimens from acute and convalescent COVID-19 originated in the United States, Italy and Spain. PBMCs, B-cell-depleted T cells, or T cells were the source of the cDNA or gDNA that made up the material.

V lost 3 bases to trimming and J lost 5 bases; unmatched junction nucleotides: 3. The V gene's germline CDR1 is SGDLS and CDR2 YYNGEE. This CDR3 region has 13 residues. Per the study methods: The assay estimated nucleated cells by amplifying reference gene primers. Only in-frame clones appear in the TCRdb table, and some are missing; sequencing was by immunoSEQ multiplex PCR. The V and J calls and clone size were taken over from that table, and D and trimming were inferred from the DNA. The sample lists roughly 390,000 clones; 85% were seen once. A single count supports this clone. This receptor was taken from a woman aged 18 to 35 with acute or convalescent COVID-19. V and J are TRBV9 and TRBJ2-7; TRBD1 matches at 9 bases. Sequencing input: peripheral blood. Here the CDR3 reads CASSDWTGDEQYF. In DNA form, the CDR3 reads TGTGCCAGCAGCGACTGGACAGGGGACGAGCAGTACTTC.